This T cell receptor (beta chain) derives from a study of blood T cell repertoires in COVID-19. For the study at large: Collection of acute and convalescent COVID-19 samples took place in the United States, Italy and Spain.

V lost 5 bases, J lost 5 bases, and 16 bases lay in between. The CDR3 has 14 amino acids. Germline CDR1 and CDR2: SGHTA and FQGNSA. Generated by immunoSEQ multiplex PCR, the TCRdb table keeps only in-frame clones and is missing some. The table has some 310,000 clones, nearly 90% seen once; the top ten hold around 0.98%. This clonotype was obtained from a woman between 40 and 55 years old with COVID-19, enrolled during active disease. Sequencing was carried out using peripheral blood. This chain connects TRBV7-2 to TRBJ2-7; D possibly corresponds to TRBD2 (5 bases). The CDR3 loop is CASSTRTGSDEQYF. CDR3 nucleotides: TGTGCCAGCAGCACCCGGACGGGGAGCGACGAGCAGTACTTC.